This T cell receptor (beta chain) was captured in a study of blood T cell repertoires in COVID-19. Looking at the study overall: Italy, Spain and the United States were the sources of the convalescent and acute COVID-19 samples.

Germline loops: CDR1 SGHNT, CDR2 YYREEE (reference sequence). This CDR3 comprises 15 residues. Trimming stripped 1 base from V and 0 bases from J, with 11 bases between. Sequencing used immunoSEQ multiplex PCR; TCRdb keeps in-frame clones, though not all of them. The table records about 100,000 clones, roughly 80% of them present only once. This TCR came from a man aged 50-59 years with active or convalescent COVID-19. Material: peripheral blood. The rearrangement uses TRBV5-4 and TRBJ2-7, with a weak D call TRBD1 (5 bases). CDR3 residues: CASSLSTDSSYEQYF. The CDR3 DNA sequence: TGTGCCAGCAGCTTGTCCACCGACAGCTCCTACGAGCAGTACTTC.